The clone carrying this T cell receptor beta chain occurred many times. Its antigen is unknown. The read gets to within 3 residues of the CDR3 end, and the germline J gene fills in the rest. The protocol was immunoSEQ multiplex PCR, while the TCRdb copy is restricted to in-frame clones and leaves out a portion. The counts give about 34,000 clones, none of them seen only once; approximately 0.94% is held by the top ten. The sample originates from a study of T cell clonality in common variable immunodeficiency. Study-wide results and caveats: In common variable immunodeficiency, TCR beta chains reportedly carried fewer deletions and N-nucleotide insertions. Fewer TCRbeta clones were shared among CVID subjects than controls.

The CDR3 loop spans 15 amino acids. V shed 5 bases and J 3 bases; nucleotides not matched to a gene: 4. The germline gives CDR1 SGHVS, CDR2 FQNEAQ. The receptor's source is a person between 18 and 70 years old in good health. Sequencing input: peripheral blood mononuclear cells. The chain carries TRBV7-8 and TRBJ2-7; 13 nucleotides line up with TRBD2. CDR3 DNA (partial): TGTGCCAGCAGCCCTAGACTAGCGGGAGGCTACGAG. Translated, it gives CASSPRLAGGYE. In full, the CDR3 reads CASSPRLAGGYEQYF.